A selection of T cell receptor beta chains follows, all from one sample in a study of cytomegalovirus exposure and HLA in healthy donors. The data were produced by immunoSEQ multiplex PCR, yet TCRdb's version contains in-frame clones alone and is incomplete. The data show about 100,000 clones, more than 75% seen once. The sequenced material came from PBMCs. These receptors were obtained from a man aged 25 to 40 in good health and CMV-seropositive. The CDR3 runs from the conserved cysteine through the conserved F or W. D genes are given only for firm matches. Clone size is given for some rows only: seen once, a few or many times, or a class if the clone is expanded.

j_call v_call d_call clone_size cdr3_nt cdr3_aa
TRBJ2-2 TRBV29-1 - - TGCAGCGCAGGGTCCGGGGAGCTGTTTTTT CSAGSGELFF
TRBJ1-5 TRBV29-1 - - TGCAGCGTGGGGTCGGGACTCGGGCAGCCCCAGCATTTT CSVGSGLGQPQHF
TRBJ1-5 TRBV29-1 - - TGCAGCGGTAGAGGCAGAGCTCAGCCCCAGCATTTT CSGRGRAQPQHF
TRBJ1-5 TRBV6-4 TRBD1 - TGTGCCAGCAGTGAAACAGGGGGCGCGGGTCAGCCCCAGCATTTT CASSETGGAGQPQHF
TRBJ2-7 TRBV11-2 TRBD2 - TGTGCCAGCAGCTCCCGGGGGGCAGCGGGGGGTACCTACGAGCAGTACTTC CASSSRGAAGGTYEQYF
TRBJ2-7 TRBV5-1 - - TGCGCCAGCAGCTTCCCACAGGGTGGATCCTACGAGCAGTACTTC CASSFPQGGSYEQYF
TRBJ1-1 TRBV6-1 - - TGTGCCAGCAGTGAAAGGCCTCTGGGACAGAACACTGAAGCTTTCTTT CASSERPLGQNTEAFF
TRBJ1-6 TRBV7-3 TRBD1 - TGTGCCAGCAGCCCCTCCCCCGACAGGGACTCACCCCTCCACTTT CASSPSPDRDSPLHF
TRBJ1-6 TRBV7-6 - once TGTGCCAGCAGCTTAGACCAGGGATCTAATTCACCCCTCCACTTT CASSLDQGSNSPLHF
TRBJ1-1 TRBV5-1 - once TGCGCCAGCCGACAGGCGGTTTCGAACACTGAAGCTTTCTTT CASRQAVSNTEAFF
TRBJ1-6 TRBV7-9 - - TGTTCCAGCAGCGTTAACAGGGTATTCGGCGATAATTCACCCCTCCACTTT CSSSVNRVFGDNSPLHF
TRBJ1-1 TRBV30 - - TGTGCCTGGAGTGCTCTGCAGTTTATGAACACTGAAGCTTTCTTT CAWSALQFMNTEAFF
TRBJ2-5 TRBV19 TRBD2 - TGTGCCAGTAGTGTCTGGGGTTCGCTAGCGGGATTTAAGGCAGAGACCCAGTACTTC CASSVWGSLAGFKAETQYF
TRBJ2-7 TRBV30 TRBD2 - TGTGCCTGGAACTTGGGGAGGGCCTCCTACGAGCAGTACTTC CAWNLGRASYEQYF
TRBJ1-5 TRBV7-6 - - TGTGCCAGCAGCGAGCATAGCAATCAGCCCCAGCATTTT CASSEHSNQPQHF
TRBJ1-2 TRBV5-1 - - TGCGCCAGCAGCCTCGGGACACAATATGGCTACACCTTC CASSLGTQYGYTF
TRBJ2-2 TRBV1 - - TGCACCAGCAGCCAACGCCCAGGGAAACGGACCGGGGAGCTGTTTTTT CTSSQRPGKRTGELFF
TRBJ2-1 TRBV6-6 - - TGTGCCAGCAGTTACGCCAGCGGGCTCTACAATGAGCAGTTCTTC CASSYASGLYNEQFF
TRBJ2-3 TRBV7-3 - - TGTGCCAGCAGCTCCGGACTTAGCACAGATACGCAGTATTTT CASSSGLSTDTQYF
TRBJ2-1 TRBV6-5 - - TGTGCCAGCAGTTACTCCCCAGGGCCTGGGTACAATGAGCAGTTCTTC CASSYSPGPGYNEQFF
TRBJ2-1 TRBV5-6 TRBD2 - TGTGCCAGCAGCTTGGGGGGTAGCGGGGGGCCGGGACCCTACAATGAGCAGTTCTTC CASSLGGSGGPGPYNEQFF
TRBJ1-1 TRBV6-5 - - TGTGCCAGCAGTTACCTCGACAGGCGGTACACTGAAGCTTTCTTT CASSYLDRRYTEAFF